The source of this T cell receptor (beta chain) is a study of long-term antiretroviral therapy in people with HIV. General study results and limits: All time points showed a repertoire dominated by clones expanded before ART. Diversity went up after ART and still fell short of transplant donor controls.

With survey level as its setting, the immunoSEQ assay was v3.0. Per-sample TRB depth target: 40,000-50,000 T-cell genomes. Only in-frame clones appear in the TCRdb table, and some are missing; sequencing was by immunoSEQ multiplex PCR. The sample holds about 24,000 clones, about four fifths seen once. Notes on this clone: Its target is unknown.

The CDR3 has 17 residues. V lost 0 bases to trimming and J lost 2 bases; unmatched junction nucleotides: 7. Germline-derived CDR1 and CDR2 are MGHRA and YSYEKL. This chain connects TRBV4-1 to TRBJ2-7; 10 nucleotides align to TRBD1. This TCR derives from a man aged 45 to 65 with HIV. The sequences come from unsorted PBMCs, collected 0.4 years after starting antiretroviral therapy. DNA for the CDR3: TGCGCCAGCAGCCAAGAACGACAGGGGGCGGTCACCTACGAGCAGTACTTC. The encoded protein is CASSQERQGAVTYEQYF.